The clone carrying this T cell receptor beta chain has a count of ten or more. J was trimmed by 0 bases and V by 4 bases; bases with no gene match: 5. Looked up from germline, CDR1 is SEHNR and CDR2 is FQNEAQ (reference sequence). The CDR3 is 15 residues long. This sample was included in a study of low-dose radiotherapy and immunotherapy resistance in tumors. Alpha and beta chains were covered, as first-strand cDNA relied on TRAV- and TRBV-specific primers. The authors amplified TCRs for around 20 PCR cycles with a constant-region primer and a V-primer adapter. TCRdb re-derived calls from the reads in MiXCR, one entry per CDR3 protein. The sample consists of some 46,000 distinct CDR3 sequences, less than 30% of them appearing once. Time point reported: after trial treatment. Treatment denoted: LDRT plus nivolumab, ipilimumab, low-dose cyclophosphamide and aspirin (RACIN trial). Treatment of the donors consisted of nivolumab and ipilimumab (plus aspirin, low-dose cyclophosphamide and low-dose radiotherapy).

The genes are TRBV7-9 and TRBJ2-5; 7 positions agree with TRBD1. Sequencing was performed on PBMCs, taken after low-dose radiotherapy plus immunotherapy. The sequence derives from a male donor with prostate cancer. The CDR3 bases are TGTGCCAGCAGCTCCGGGACAGTGTACCAAGAGACCCAGTACTTC. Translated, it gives CASSSGTVYQETQYF. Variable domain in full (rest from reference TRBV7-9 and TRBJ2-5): DTGVSQNPRHKITKRGQNVTFRCDPISEHNRLYWYRQTLGQGPEFLTYFQNEAQLEKSRLLSDRFSAERPKGSFSTLEIQRTEQGDSAMYLCASSSGTVYQETQYFGPGTRLLVL.